This paragraph covers one T cell receptor beta chain sequence. As yet, its antigen is unknown. PCR involved 60 Vbeta and 13 Jbeta primers. Original processing methods: In a later analysis, around 11 million of 65 million to 90 million unique beta chains occurred in at least two donors. The repertoire was sequenced with immunoSEQ multiplex PCR; TCRdb's copy has only in-frame clones and lacks some. Clone size and the V and J calls come from that table; the DNA yielded D and trimming. The sample yields tens of thousands of clones, approximately 86% seen once. V was clipped by 4 bases and J by 0 bases, with 7 bases between them. The CDR3 has 14 residues. Germline V gives CDR1 MNHEY, CDR2 SMNVEV (reference sequence). This record belongs to a study of cytomegalovirus exposure and HLA in healthy donors. The study's findings and limits: The authors confirmed in vitro that a few CMV-associated chains were specific for CMV antigens. Accurate predictions that matched the HLA-A and HLA-B alleles of most subjects were reportedly made from TCR beta sequences.

What was sequenced was PBMCs. The TCR was taken from a man aged 25-45 years in good health and CMV-seropositive. The chain recombines TRBV27 with TRBJ1-5; no firm D call. The CDR3 DNA reads as TGTGCCAGCAGTTCTCAGGATAGCAATCAGCCCCAGCATTTT. It specifies CASSSQDSNQPQHF.